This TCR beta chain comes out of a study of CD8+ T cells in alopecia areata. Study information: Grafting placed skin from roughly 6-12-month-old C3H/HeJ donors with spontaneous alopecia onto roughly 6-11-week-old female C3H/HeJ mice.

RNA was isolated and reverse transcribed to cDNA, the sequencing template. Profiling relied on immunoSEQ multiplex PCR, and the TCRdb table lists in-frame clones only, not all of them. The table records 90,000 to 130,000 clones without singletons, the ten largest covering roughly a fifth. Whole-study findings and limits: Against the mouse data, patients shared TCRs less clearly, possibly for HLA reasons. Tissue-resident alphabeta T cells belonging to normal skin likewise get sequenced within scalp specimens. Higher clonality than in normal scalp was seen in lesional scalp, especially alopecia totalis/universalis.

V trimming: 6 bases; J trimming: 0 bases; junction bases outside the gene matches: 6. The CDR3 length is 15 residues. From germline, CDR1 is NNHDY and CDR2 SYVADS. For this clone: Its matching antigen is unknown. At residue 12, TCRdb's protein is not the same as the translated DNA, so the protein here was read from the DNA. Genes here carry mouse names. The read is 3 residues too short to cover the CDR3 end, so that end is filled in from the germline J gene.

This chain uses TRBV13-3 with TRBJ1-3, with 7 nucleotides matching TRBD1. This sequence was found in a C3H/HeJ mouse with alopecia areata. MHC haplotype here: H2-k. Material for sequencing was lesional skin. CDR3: CASTPGQISGNTLYF. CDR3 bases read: TGTGCCAGCACCCCGGGACAGATTTCTGGAAATACG.